The rows below give T cell receptor beta chains drawn from one sample of a study of blood T cell repertoires in COVID-19. TCRdb's copy holds only in-frame clones and misses some; the assay was immunoSEQ multiplex PCR. The table shows roughly 350,000 clones, with about 85% occurring only once. The sequenced sample was peripheral blood. All receptors come from a woman between 18 and 29 years old with acute or convalescent COVID-19. Each CDR3 is given with its conserved first and last residue. The D gene is left open where the match is weak. Only part of the rows carry a size: once, few, many, or a class if the clone is expanded.

v_gene	d_gene	abundance	j_gene	CDR3nt	CDR3aa
TRBV5-8	-	-	TRBJ1-1	TGTGCCAGCAGACCCTCGGGGGTCGGGTTGGACACTGAAGCTTTCTTT	CASRPSGVGLDTEAFF
TRBV5-5	TRBD1	-	TRBJ2-5	TGTGCCAGCAGCCCGTCGGACAGGGACGGAGAGACCCAGTACTTC	CASSPSDRDGETQYF
TRBV18	TRBD1	few	TRBJ2-7	TGTGCCAGCTCCCCTGACAGGGGTGGCTACGAGCAGTACTTC	CASSPDRGGYEQYF
TRBV5-1	-	-	TRBJ2-3	TGCGCCAGCAGCACGGGGGGCACAGATACGCAGTATTTT	CASSTGGTDTQYF
TRBV29-1	-	-	TRBJ1-1	TGCAGCGTCGTTGGACACAGTAACACTGAAGCTTTCTTT	CSVVGHSNTEAFF
TRBV6-5	-	-	TRBJ1-4	TGTGCCAGCAGTTACGGAGGAGGGGTTGACGAAAAACTGTTTTTT	CASSYGGGVDEKLFF
TRBV6-5	TRBD1	once	TRBJ1-6	TGTGCCAGCAGTTACGCGGACAGGGTTAAATCACCCCTCCACTTT	CASSYADRVKSPLHF
TRBV12-3/TRBV12-4	-	few	TRBJ1-1	TGTGCCAGCAGTTTGATGGAAGGAGTGGAGGCTTTCTTT	CASSLMEGVEAFF
TRBV25-1	-	-	TRBJ1-5	TGTGCCAGCAGTGAACCCGATAGTAGCAATCAGCCCCAGCATTTT	CASSEPDSSNQPQHF
TRBV2	-	-	TRBJ1-5	TGTGCCAGCAGGGAACAGGGCCTCAGAGATCAGCCCCAGCATTTT	CASREQGLRDQPQHF
TRBV6-1	-	-	TRBJ1-5	TGTGCCAGCAGTGAACTTCCACAGGGATATAGCAATCAGCCCCAGCATTTT	CASSELPQGYSNQPQHF
TRBV7-2	-	-	TRBJ1-1	TGTGCCAGCACCTTCCCGAACGAGGGCACTGAAGCTTTCTTT	CASTFPNEGTEAFF
TRBV6-2/TRBV6-3	-	-	TRBJ2-1	TGTGCCAGCAGTTACTACTACAGCGGGGAGCAGTTCTTC	CASSYYYSGEQFF
TRBV6-1	-	-	TRBJ1-3	TGTGCCAGCAGTGACGTGCAGTTCTCTGGAAACACCATATATTTT	CASSDVQFSGNTIYF
TRBV5-1	TRBD1	-	TRBJ2-1	TGCGCCAGCAGCTTGGTTGTAGGGGGCGATGAGCAGTTCTTC	CASSLVVGGDEQFF
TRBV24-1	TRBD1	-	TRBJ1-5	TGTGCCACCAGTGCACCCCGGGACAGGGTTGGCCAGCATTTT	CATSAPRDRVGQHF
TRBV27	-	-	TRBJ1-5	TGTGCCAGCAGGACAATTGATAGCAATCAGCCCCAGCATTTT	CASRTIDSNQPQHF
TRBV27	-	-	TRBJ2-7	TGTGCCAGCAGTTTCACAGGGCGAACGTACGAGCAGTACTTC	CASSFTGRTYEQYF
TRBV7-9	TRBD1	-	TRBJ2-7	TGTGCCAGCAGCTTAGCCCTGGGGACAGTCTATGGGCAGTACTTC	CASSLALGTVYGQYF
TRBV27	TRBD1	-	TRBJ2-7	TGTGCCAGCAGTTATGGGACAGGGGTTTCGCGGCAGTACTTC	CASSYGTGVSRQYF
TRBV10-2	-	-	TRBJ1-2	TGCGCCAGCAGTGAGTCGAGGGGGACTAACTATGGCTACACCTTC	CASSESRGTNYGYTF
TRBV12-5	-	-	TRBJ2-3	TGTGCTAGTGGCGGGGGACAGTCAAGCACAGATACGCAGTATTTT	CASGGGQSSTDTQYF
TRBV7-3	TRBD2	-	TRBJ2-3	TGTGCCAGCAGCTCCCCCGGGGGGGCGCAGTATTTT	CASSSPGGAQYF
TRBV19	-	-	TRBJ1-5	TGTGCCAGTACCTCAGACAGATATCAGCCCCAGCATTTT	CASTSDRYQPQHF
TRBV19	-	-	TRBJ1-2	TGTGCCAGTAGTATGGATCGGTCCCGTGACACGAACTATGGCTACACCTTC	CASSMDRSRDTNYGYTF
TRBV19	TRBD1	-	TRBJ2-1	TGTGCCAGTAGTATCGACCTGGACAGGGTCAATGAGCAGTTCTTC	CASSIDLDRVNEQFF
TRBV27	-	once	TRBJ2-3	TGTGCCAGCAGTGAGGACGGACTCCTTAGCACAGATACGCAGTATTTT	CASSEDGLLSTDTQYF
TRBV10-3	-	-	TRBJ2-7	TGTGCCATCAGTGAGGGACAGCAGTACGAGCAGTACTTC	CAISEGQQYEQYF
TRBV7-9	-	-	TRBJ1-1	TGTGCCAGCGCGACTGGCACTGAAGCTTTCTTT	CASATGTEAFF
TRBV7-8	TRBD2	-	TRBJ2-1	TGTGCCAGCAGCTCAACTCCGGGACTAGCGGGAGATGAGGATGAGCAGTTCTTC	CASSSTPGLAGDEDEQFF
TRBV30	-	once	TRBJ2-7	TGTGCCTGGAAGCCAGGGGGGCCAACCTACGAGCAGTACTTC	CAWKPGGPTYEQYF
TRBV5-4	-	-	TRBJ2-5	TGTGCCAGCAGCCCGGACTGGGAAGAGACCCAGTACTTC	CASSPDWEETQYF
TRBV5-1	TRBD1	-	TRBJ2-7	TGCGCCAGCAGCTTCGGACAGGGCTCCTACGAGCAGTACTTC	CASSFGQGSYEQYF
TRBV3-1/TRBV3-2	-	-	TRBJ2-2	TGTGCCAGCAGCCCTACGGAGCGGTCGAACACCGGGGAGCTGTTTTTT	CASSPTERSNTGELFF
TRBV18	TRBD1	once	TRBJ1-2	TGTGCCAGCTCCCCAATCGACAGGGGGCCCAACTATGGCTACACCTTC	CASSPIDRGPNYGYTF
TRBV3-1/TRBV3-2	TRBD1	-	TRBJ1-2	TGTGCCAGCAGCCCTGGGACAGGGAATGGCTACACCTTC	CASSPGTGNGYTF
TRBV6-5	TRBD1	-	TRBJ1-2	TGTGCCAGCAGTCCCGGGACAGGGATACCCTATGGCTACACCTTC	CASSPGTGIPYGYTF
TRBV5-6	-	-	TRBJ1-5	TGTGCCAGCAGCTTCAGGGATAGCAATCAGCCCCAGCATTTT	CASSFRDSNQPQHF
TRBV28	-	-	TRBJ1-5	TGTGCCGCGGCTCCAAGTCCCAATCAGCCCCAGCATTTT	CAAAPSPNQPQHF
TRBV9	TRBD1	once	TRBJ2-3	TGTGCCAGCAGCGGTCAGACAGGGGATGGTCCAGATACGCAGTATTTT	CASSGQTGDGPDTQYF
TRBV5-4	TRBD2	-	TRBJ2-5	TGTGCCAGCAGCCCGAACACAGCGGGGCTTAGTGGGACCCAGTACTTC	CASSPNTAGLSGTQYF
TRBV23-1	TRBD1	-	TRBJ2-2	TGCGCCAGCAGTCAAATGCAGGGGGCGAACACCGGGGAGCTGTTTTTT	CASSQMQGANTGELFF
TRBV19	-	-	TRBJ1-1	TGTGCCAGTAGTATCGACAGGTACACTGAAGCTTTCTTT	CASSIDRYTEAFF
TRBV6-6	TRBD1	-	TRBJ1-5	TGTGCCAGCAGTTACATAGTGGGACAGGGTTATCAGCCCCAGCATTTT	CASSYIVGQGYQPQHF